This TCR beta chain was recovered during a study of multiple sclerosis patients with progressive multifocal leukoencephalopathy. Overall study results and limits: Findings may reflect JC virus infection or just general immunocompromise. PML-onset expanded TRB clones were detectable before and during natalizumab therapy.

Sequencing used immunoSEQ multiplex PCR; TCRdb keeps in-frame clones, though not all of them. The repertoire holds about 32,000 clones, 80% to 90% seen once, with about 6% in the top ten. Time point meaning: time of PML onset. A word on this clone: No antigen is known for it.

The TCR sequence derives from a woman aged 40 to 50 with progressive multifocal leukoencephalopathy. Sequenced material: PBMCs, taken from a patient treated with natalizumab.

For the CDR3, the DNA is TGTGCCAGCAGTCAGTCGGCCTCCTACGAGCAGTACTTC. It is translated as CASSQSASYEQYF. The chain employs TRBV6-5 and TRBJ2-7; D uncertain. The germline V gene encodes CDR1 MNHEY and CDR2 SVGAGI. The CDR3 contains 13 residues. Trimming shortened V by 5 bases and J by 0 bases, and 8 bases separated the two germline ends.